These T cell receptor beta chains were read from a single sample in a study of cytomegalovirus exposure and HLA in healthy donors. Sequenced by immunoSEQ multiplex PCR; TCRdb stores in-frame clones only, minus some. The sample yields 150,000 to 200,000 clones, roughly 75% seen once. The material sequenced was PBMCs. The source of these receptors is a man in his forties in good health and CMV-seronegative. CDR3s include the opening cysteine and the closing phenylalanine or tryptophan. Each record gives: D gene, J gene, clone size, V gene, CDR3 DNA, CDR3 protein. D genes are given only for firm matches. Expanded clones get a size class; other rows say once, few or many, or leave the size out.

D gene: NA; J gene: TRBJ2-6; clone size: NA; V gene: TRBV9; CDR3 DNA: TGTGCCAGCAGCGTAGCGAAGAGTTCCGGGGCCAACGTCCTGACTTTC; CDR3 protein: CASSVAKSSGANVLTF
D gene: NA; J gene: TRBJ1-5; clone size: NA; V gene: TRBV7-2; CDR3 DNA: TGTGCCAGCAGCCCCGGGAGGGGTGGTAATCAGCCCCAGCATTTT; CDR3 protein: CASSPGRGGNQPQHF
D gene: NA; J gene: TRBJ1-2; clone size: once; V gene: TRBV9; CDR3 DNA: TGTGCCAGCAGCGAGACAGCTAACTATGGCTACACCTTC; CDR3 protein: CASSETANYGYTF
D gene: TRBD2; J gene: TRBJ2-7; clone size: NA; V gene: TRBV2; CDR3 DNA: TGTGCCAGCAGCAGCGGGGGGTACGAGCAGTACTTC; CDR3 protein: CASSSGGYEQYF
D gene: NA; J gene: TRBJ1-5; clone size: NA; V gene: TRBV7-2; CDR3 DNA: TGTGCCAGCAGCTTAGTATGGGAGGGGTCGCAGCCCCAGCATTTT; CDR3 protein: CASSLVWEGSQPQHF
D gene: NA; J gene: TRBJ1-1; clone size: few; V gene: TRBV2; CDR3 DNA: TGTGCCAGTATTCGACAGGCCCTTGAAGCTTTCTTT; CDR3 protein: CASIRQALEAFF
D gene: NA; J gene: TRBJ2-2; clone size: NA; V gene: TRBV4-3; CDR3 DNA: TGCGCCAGCAGCCAAGAGCCGGCCAGGGGCACCGGGGAGCTGTTTTTT; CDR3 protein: CASSQEPARGTGELFF
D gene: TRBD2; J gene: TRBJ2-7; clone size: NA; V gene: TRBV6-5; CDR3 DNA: TGTGCCAGCAGTTCTACACTAGCGGGCTACTCCTACGAGCAGTACTTC; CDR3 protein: CASSSTLAGYSYEQYF
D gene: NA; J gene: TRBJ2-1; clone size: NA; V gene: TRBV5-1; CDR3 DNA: TGCGCCAGCAGCGTGGGCCCGAGGAGGGAGCAGTTCTTC; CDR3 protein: CASSVGPRREQFF
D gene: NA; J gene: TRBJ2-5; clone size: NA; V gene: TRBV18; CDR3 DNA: TGTGCCAGCTCATTGGGACTCAGAGAGACCCAGTACTTC; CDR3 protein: CASSLGLRETQYF
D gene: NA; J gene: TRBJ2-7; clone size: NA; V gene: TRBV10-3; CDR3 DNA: TGTGCCATCAGTAAAGTAGCGGAGGGCGAGCAGTACTTC; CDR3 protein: CAISKVAEGEQYF
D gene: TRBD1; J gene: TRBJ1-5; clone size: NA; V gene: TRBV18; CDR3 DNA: TGTGCCAGCTCCCTAGACTTGGGACAGGGGATCTATAGCAATCAGCCCCAGCATTTT; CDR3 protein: CASSLDLGQGIYSNQPQHF
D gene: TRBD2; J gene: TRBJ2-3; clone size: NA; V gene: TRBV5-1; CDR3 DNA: TGCGCCAGCAGCTGGGGGACTAGCGGGATACCCTATACGCAGTATTTT; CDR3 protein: CASSWGTSGIPYTQYF
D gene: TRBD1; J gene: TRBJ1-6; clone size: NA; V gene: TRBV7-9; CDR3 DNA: TGTGCCAGCAGCTTAGTAGGGACAGGGGAATCACCCCTCCACTTT; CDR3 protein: CASSLVGTGESPLHF
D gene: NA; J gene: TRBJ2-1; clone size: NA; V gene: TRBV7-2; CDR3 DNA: TGTGCCAGCAGCATTCAGGGAAATCAGTTCTTC; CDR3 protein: CASSIQGNQFF
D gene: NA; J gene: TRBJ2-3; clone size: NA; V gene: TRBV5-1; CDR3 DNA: TGCGCCAGCAGCTTGGAAGTTAGCGGAGGTCCAGATACGCAGTATTTT; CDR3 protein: CASSLEVSGGPDTQYF
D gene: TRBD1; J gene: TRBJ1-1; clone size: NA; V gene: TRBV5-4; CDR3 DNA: TGTGCCAGCAGCGTAGACAGGGGTAACACTGAAGCTTTCTTT; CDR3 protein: CASSVDRGNTEAFF
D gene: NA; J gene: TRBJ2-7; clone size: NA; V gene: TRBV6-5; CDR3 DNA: TGTGCCAGCAGTTACTCGATAGGGCAGCGGACCTACGAGCAGTACTTC; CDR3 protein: CASSYSIGQRTYEQYF
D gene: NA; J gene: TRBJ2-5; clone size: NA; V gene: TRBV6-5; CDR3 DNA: TGTGCCAGCAGTAGCGGAAGGGAGAGGAGAGAGACCCAGTACTTC; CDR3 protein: CASSSGRERRETQYF
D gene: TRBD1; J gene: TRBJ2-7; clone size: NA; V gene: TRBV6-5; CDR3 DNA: TGTGCCAGCAGCCGGGGACAGGACGGTGAGCAGTACTTC; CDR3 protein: CASSRGQDGEQYF
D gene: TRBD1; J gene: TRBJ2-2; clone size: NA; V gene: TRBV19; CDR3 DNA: TGTGCCAGTAGGCCCGGGACAGCCACCGGGGAGCTGTTTTTT; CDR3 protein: CASRPGTATGELFF
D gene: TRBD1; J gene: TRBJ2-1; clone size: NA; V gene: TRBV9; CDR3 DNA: TGTGCCAGCAGCCTTTCCCGGACAGGGGGATTGGTCGGTGGGCAGTTCTTC; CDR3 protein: CASSLSRTGGLVGGQFF
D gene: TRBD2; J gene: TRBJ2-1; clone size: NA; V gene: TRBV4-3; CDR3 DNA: TGCGCCAGCAGCCAAGTTACTAGCGGGAGGGCTGAGCAGTTCTTC; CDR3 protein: CASSQVTSGRAEQFF
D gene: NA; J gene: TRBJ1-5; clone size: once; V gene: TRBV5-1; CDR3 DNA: TGCGCCAGCAGCTTGGAGGGGGGGAATCAGCCCCAGCATTTT; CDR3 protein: CASSLEGGNQPQHF
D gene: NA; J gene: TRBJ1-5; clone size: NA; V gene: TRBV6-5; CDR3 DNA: TGTGCCAGCAGGGCGGCGGGCAATCAGCCCCAGCATTTT; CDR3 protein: CASRAAGNQPQHF
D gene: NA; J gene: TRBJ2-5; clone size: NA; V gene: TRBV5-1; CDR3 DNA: TGCGCCAGCAGCTTGACAGTCCAAGAGACCCAGTACTTC; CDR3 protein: CASSLTVQETQYF
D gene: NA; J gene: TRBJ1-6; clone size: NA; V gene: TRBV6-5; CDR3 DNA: TGTGCCAGCAGTTACGGGCAGAAGAATTCACCCCTCCACTTT; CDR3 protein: CASSYGQKNSPLHF
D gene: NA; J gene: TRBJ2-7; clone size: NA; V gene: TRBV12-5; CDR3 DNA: TGTGCTAGTGGTTTGGGGGCCGGGATAGGGAGGCAGCAGTACTTC; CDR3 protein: CASGLGAGIGRQQYF
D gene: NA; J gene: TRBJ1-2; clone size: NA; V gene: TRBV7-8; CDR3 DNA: TGTGCCAGCAGCTTAGCCGTACAGGGCTATGGCTACACCTTC; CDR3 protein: CASSLAVQGYGYTF
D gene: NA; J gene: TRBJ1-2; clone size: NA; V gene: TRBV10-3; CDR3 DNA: TGTGCCTCCAGGGGAAACTATGGCTACACCTTC; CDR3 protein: CASRGNYGYTF
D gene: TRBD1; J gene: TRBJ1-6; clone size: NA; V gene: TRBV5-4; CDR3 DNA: TGTGCCAGCAGCTTCTTTGGAGGGGGCGGCTCACCCCTCCACTTT; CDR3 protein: CASSFFGGGGSPLHF
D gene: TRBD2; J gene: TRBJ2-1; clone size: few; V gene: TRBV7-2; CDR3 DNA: TGTGCCAGCAGCCTCTTAGCGGGGGGGGCCTTGGGTGAGCAGTTCTTC; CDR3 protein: CASSLLAGGALGEQFF
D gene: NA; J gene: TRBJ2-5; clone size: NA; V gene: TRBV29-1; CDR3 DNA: TGCAGCGCCACCCAGCCGGGTCTGGGCCGCCAAGGGGCCCAGTACTTC; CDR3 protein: CSATQPGLGRQGAQYF
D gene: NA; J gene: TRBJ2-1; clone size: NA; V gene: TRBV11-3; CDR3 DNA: TGTGCCAGCAGCTTAGACGGACAGAAGAGCTCCTACAATGAGCAGTTCTTC; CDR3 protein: CASSLDGQKSSYNEQFF
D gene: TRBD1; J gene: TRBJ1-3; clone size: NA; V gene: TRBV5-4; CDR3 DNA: TGTGCCAGCAGCTTGGGGGGTCGTGGGACAGCCGGAAACACCATATATTTT; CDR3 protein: CASSLGGRGTAGNTIYF
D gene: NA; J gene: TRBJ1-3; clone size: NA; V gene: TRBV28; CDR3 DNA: TGTGCCAGCAGTTTCGGAGGGATCCAGGCTGGAAACACCATATATTTT; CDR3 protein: CASSFGGIQAGNTIYF
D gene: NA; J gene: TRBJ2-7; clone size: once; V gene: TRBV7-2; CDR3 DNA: TGTGCCAGCAGCTCCCTGGAAAGGGGGTACTCCTACGAGCAGTACTTC; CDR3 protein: CASSSLERGYSYEQYF
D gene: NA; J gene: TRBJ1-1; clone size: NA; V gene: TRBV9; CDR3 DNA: TGTGCCAGCAGCGGGGGGGGACTCAGGAACACTGAAGCTTTCTTT; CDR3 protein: CASSGGGLRNTEAFF
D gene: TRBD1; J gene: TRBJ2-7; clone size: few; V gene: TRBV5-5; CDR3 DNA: TGTGCCAGCAGCTGGCAGGGGGAGATCTACGAGCAGTACTTC; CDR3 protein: CASSWQGEIYEQYF
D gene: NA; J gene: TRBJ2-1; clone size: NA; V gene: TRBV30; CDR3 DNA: TGTGCCTTTTTAGGAGGCCCACGCTCCTACAATGAGCAGTTCTTC; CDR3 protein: CAFLGGPRSYNEQFF
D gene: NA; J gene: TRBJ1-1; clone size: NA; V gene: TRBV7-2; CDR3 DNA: TGTGCCAGCAGCTCGTATCTGAGGGGACAGAACACTGAAGCTTTCTTT; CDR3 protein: CASSSYLRGQNTEAFF
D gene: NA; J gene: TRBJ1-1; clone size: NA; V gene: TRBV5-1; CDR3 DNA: TGCGCCAGCAGACAGACATGGGTGAACACTGAAGCTTTCTTT; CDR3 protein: CASRQTWVNTEAFF
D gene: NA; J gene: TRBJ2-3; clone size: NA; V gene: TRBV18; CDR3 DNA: TGTGCCAGCTCACCACCGTCGACAGAGTACACAGATACGCAGTATTTT; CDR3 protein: CASSPPSTEYTDTQYF
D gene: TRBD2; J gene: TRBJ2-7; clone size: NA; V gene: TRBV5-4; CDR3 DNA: TGTGCCAGTAGAGGGCTAGCGGGAGAGGGCGAGCAGTACTTC; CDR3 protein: CASRGLAGEGEQYF
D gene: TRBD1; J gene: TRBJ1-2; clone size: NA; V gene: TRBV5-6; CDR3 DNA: TGTGCCAGCAGCTTGACAGGGGTAAGGTATGGCTACACCTTC; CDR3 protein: CASSLTGVRYGYTF
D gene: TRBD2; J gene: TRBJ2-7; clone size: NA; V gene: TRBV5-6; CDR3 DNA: TGTGCCAGCAGCTTGGAGGGACTAGCGGGGCCCAGCTCCTACGAGCAGTACTTC; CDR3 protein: CASSLEGLAGPSSYEQYF
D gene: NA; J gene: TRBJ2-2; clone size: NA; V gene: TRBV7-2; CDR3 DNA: TGTGCCAGCAGCTTTGGGACTCGGAACACCGGGGAGCTGTTTTTT; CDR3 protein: CASSFGTRNTGELFF
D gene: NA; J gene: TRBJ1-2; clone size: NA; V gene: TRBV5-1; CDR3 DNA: TGCGCCAGCAGCGGAGGACGTACAACAAACTATGGCTACACCTTC; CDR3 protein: CASSGGRTTNYGYTF
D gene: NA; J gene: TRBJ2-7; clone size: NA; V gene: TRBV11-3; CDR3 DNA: TGTGCCAGCAGCTTAGAGAGGGTCGCCGAGCAGTACTTC; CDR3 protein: CASSLERVAEQYF
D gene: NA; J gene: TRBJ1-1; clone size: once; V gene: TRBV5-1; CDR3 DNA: TGCGCCAGCAGCCAACAGACAGGAGTGAACACTGAAGCTTTCTTT; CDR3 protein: CASSQQTGVNTEAFF
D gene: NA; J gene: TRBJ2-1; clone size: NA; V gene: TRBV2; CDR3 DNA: TGTGCCAGCACGAGCTTTTTAGGCAGAGGGAATGAGCAGTTCTTC; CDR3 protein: CASTSFLGRGNEQFF
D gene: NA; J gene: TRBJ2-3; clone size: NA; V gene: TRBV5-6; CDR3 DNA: TGTGCCAGCACCCAGACCAGAGACTCGAATACGCAGTATTTT; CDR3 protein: CASTQTRDSNTQYF
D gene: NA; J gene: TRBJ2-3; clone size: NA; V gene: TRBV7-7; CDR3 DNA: TGTGCCAGCAGCTTAACAGGGCTTCAAGATACGCAGTATTTT; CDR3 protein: CASSLTGLQDTQYF
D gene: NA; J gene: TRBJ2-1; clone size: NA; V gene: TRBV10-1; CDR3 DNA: TGCGCCAGCAGTGAGTACCAGAACAATGAGCAGTTCTTC; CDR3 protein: CASSEYQNNEQFF
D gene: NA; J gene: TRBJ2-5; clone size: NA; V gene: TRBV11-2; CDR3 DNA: TGTGCCAGCAGCTTAGCTAGAGCGGCCCAGTACTTC; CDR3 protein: CASSLARAAQYF